The rows below give T cell receptor beta chains drawn from one sample of a study of cytomegalovirus exposure and HLA in healthy donors. Clones were sequenced by immunoSEQ multiplex PCR, and TCRdb holds only the in-frame ones, with some missing. The sample holds 85,000 to 100,000 clones, more than 75% seen once. The sequenced sample consisted of PBMCs. The receptors derive from a woman aged 55-70 years in good health and CMV-seronegative. Each CDR3 is given with its conserved first and last residue. The D gene is left open where the match is weak. A clone size is listed for some rows: how often the clone was seen (once, few, many), or a class if it is expanded.

abundance	len	v_gene	j_gene	d_gene	CDR3aa	CDR3nt
once	11	TRBV25-1	TRBJ2-7	-	CASSVLVEQYF	TGTGCCAGCAGTGTCTTAGTAGAGCAGTACTTC
once	14	TRBV10-1	TRBJ2-7	-	CASSAGVGTIEQYF	TGCGCCAGCAGTGCCGGGGTCGGGACAATCGAGCAGTACTTC
-	11	TRBV2	TRBJ2-7	TRBD1	CASKTGGEQYF	TGTGCCAGCAAGACAGGGGGCGAGCAGTACTTC
-	15	TRBV28	TRBJ1-5	TRBD1	CASSQPGQGFQPQHF	TGTGCCAGCAGCCAGCCGGGACAGGGGTTTCAGCCCCAGCATTTT
-	14	TRBV6-5	TRBJ2-3	-	CASSYSNRADTQYF	TGTGCCAGCAGTTACTCGAACAGGGCGGATACGCAGTATTTT
-	17	TRBV7-6	TRBJ1-1	TRBD1	CASSLVGWGQGRTEAFF	TGTGCCAGCAGCTTAGTCGGGTGGGGACAGGGTAGAACTGAAGCTTTCTTT
-	12	TRBV18	TRBJ1-2	-	CASSGSGNGYTF	TGTGCCAGCTCAGGGTCAGGGAATGGCTACACCTTC
once	15	TRBV4-1	TRBJ2-5	-	CASSTGRSTQETQYF	TGCGCCAGCAGCACAGGGCGGTCTACCCAAGAGACCCAGTACTTC
-	14	TRBV6-5	TRBJ1-1	-	CASTYGGPNTEAFF	TGTGCCAGCACCTACGGGGGGCCGAACACTGAAGCTTTCTTT
-	15	TRBV7-2	TRBJ1-1	TRBD1	CASSPAGGLIAEAFF	TGTGCCAGCAGCCCGGCAGGGGGTTTGATCGCTGAAGCTTTCTTT
-	13	TRBV10-3	TRBJ1-5	-	CAIMSDRNQPQHF	TGTGCCATCATGTCGGACAGAAATCAGCCCCAGCATTTT
-	16	TRBV6-4	TRBJ2-1	TRBD2	CASSDGTSGPYNEQFF	TGTGCCAGCAGTGACGGGACTAGCGGCCCCTACAATGAGCAGTTCTTC
-	16	TRBV4-3	TRBJ1-5	-	CASSQDTQLLNQPQHF	TGCGCCAGCAGCCAAGATACGCAACTGCTCAATCAGCCCCAGCATTTT
-	13	TRBV25-1	TRBJ1-2	-	CASSETGQGGYTF	TGTGCCAGCAGTGAGACAGGCCAGGGTGGCTACACCTTC
-	15	TRBV11-2	TRBJ2-2	TRBD2	CASSLGRGDTGELFF	TGTGCCAGCAGCCTAGGCCGGGGGGACACCGGGGAGCTGTTTTTT
once	16	TRBV7-9	TRBJ2-3	-	CASSFSGTPSTDTQYF	TGTGCCAGCAGCTTCTCCGGGACACCGAGCACAGATACGCAGTATTTT
-	15	TRBV28	TRBJ2-6	-	CASKLTASGANVLTF	TGTGCCAGCAAACTGACAGCCTCTGGGGCCAACGTCCTGACTTTC
-	14	TRBV4-3	TRBJ2-7	TRBD1	CASSQGTGQPPWYF	TGCGCCAGCAGCCAAGGGACAGGACAACCCCCCTGGTACTTC
once	15	TRBV4-3	TRBJ2-7	-	CASSRKTAGSNEQYF	TGCGCCAGCAGCCGGAAAACGGCAGGAAGTAACGAGCAGTACTTC
-	15	TRBV7-2	TRBJ1-6	-	CASSLQRGKNSPLHF	TGTGCCAGCAGCTTGCAGCGGGGGAAGAATTCACCCCTCCACTTT
-	17	TRBV5-4	TRBJ2-7	TRBD2	CASSPDIGSGVNKDPYF	TGTGCCAGCAGCCCCGATATCGGTAGCGGGGTCAACAAGGATCCGTACTTC
-	16	TRBV6-6	TRBJ2-1	TRBD1	CASSYSRDRGLNEQFF	TGTGCCAGCAGTTACTCAAGGGACAGGGGGCTCAATGAGCAGTTCTTC
-	15	TRBV6-5	TRBJ2-7	-	CASSYSSVSSYEQYF	TGTGCCAGCAGTTACTCGAGTGTGAGCTCCTACGAGCAGTACTTC
-	13	TRBV19	TRBJ1-5	-	CASSISGKKPQHF	TGTGCCAGTAGTATCTCGGGTAAAAAGCCCCAGCATTTT
-	15	TRBV5-1	TRBJ2-2	-	CASSLGTSNTGELFF	TGCGCCAGCAGCTTGGGGACTTCGAACACCGGGGAGCTGTTTTTT
-	12	TRBV18	TRBJ2-5	-	CASSPPAGIQYF	TGTGCCAGCTCACCACCGGCGGGGATCCAGTACTTC
-	15	TRBV2	TRBJ2-1	-	CASSEVGSGHPEQFF	TGTGCCAGCAGTGAAGTTGGTTCGGGACATCCTGAGCAGTTCTTC
once	15	TRBV6-5	TRBJ2-7	TRBD1	CASSRDRGLSYEQYF	TGTGCCAGCAGTAGGGACAGGGGGCTATCCTACGAGCAGTACTTC
-	14	TRBV7-9	TRBJ2-5	-	CASSPSASGETQYF	TGTGCCAGCAGCCCATCGGCCAGCGGAGAGACCCAGTACTTC
-	14	TRBV30	TRBJ2-3	-	CAWSLVRSTDTQYF	TGTGCCTGGAGTCTCGTCAGGAGCACAGATACGCAGTATTTT
-	14	TRBV5-1	TRBJ1-4	-	CASSLVAENEKLFF	TGCGCCAGCAGCTTGGTGGCAGAAAATGAAAAACTGTTTTTT
-	16	TRBV25-1	TRBJ2-5	-	CASSELGSRAGETQYF	TGTGCCAGCAGTGAACTCGGTAGCAGGGCCGGGGAGACCCAGTACTTC
-	12	TRBV29-1	TRBJ2-7	TRBD1	CSARQGVYEQYF	TGCAGCGCTAGGCAGGGGGTTTACGAGCAGTACTTC
-	15	TRBV19	TRBJ2-2	TRBD1	CASIPTGLDTGELFF	TGTGCCAGTATTCCGACAGGGTTGGACACCGGGGAGCTGTTTTTT
-	17	TRBV4-3	TRBJ2-4	TRBD1	CASSQDGTGGAKNIQYF	TGCGCCAGCAGCCAAGATGGGACAGGGGGGGCCAAAAACATTCAGTACTTC
-	13	TRBV29-1	TRBJ1-1	-	CSVSGLMNTEAFF	TGCAGCGTCTCCGGACTGATGAACACTGAAGCTTTCTTT
few	12	TRBV19	TRBJ1-2	-	CASSKMRGGYTF	TGTGCCAGTAGCAAAATGCGCGGAGGCTACACCTTC
-	14	TRBV5-1	TRBJ2-2	-	CASSGGASTGELFF	TGCGCCAGCAGCGGCGGGGCGAGCACCGGGGAGCTGTTTTTT
-	16	TRBV9	TRBJ2-7	TRBD1	CASSVSPGQGIYEQYF	TGTGCCAGCAGCGTCTCACCGGGACAGGGTATCTACGAGCAGTACTTC
-	14	TRBV7-9	TRBJ1-1	TRBD1	CASSSQGAGTEAFF	TGTGCCAGCAGCTCGCAGGGGGCTGGTACTGAAGCTTTCTTT
-	15	TRBV5-1	TRBJ2-1	TRBD2	CASSLVLADYNEQFF	TGCGCCAGCAGCTTGGTACTAGCGGACTACAATGAGCAGTTCTTC
-	14	TRBV2	TRBJ1-2	-	CASSDARANYGYTF	TGTGCCAGCAGTGACGCGCGAGCTAACTATGGCTACACCTTC
-	13	TRBV15	TRBJ2-7	-	CATSGTLRYEQYF	TGTGCCACCTCCGGGACACTTCGCTACGAGCAGTACTTC
-	11	TRBV7-9	TRBJ2-5	-	CASNQGGDQYF	TGTGCCAGCAACCAAGGGGGGGACCAGTACTTC
-	11	TRBV5-6	TRBJ2-2	-	CASSFYGELFF	TGTGCCAGCAGTTTTTACGGGGAGCTGTTTTTT
few	15	TRBV28	TRBJ2-7	TRBD1	CASSSPGQVAYEQYF	TGTGCCAGCAGTTCCCCGGGACAGGTGGCCTACGAGCAGTACTTC
-	14	TRBV2	TRBJ2-2	-	CASSEGQNTGELFF	TGTGCCAGCAGTGAAGGACAGAACACCGGGGAGCTGTTTTTT
-	12	TRBV14	TRBJ1-1	-	CASSQVSGGAFF	TGTGCCAGCAGCCAAGTGTCGGGTGGAGCTTTCTTT
-	15	TRBV7-9	TRBJ2-2	TRBD1	CASSPRQGVSGELFF	TGTGCCAGCAGCCCGAGACAGGGGGTCAGCGGGGAGCTGTTTTTT
-	15	TRBV7-2	TRBJ2-5	-	CASSRLKEGLETQYF	TGTGCCAGCAGCCGTCTGAAGGAGGGCTTAGAGACCCAGTACTTC
once	17	TRBV14	TRBJ1-3	TRBD1	CASSLTTGAPSGNTIYF	TGTGCCAGCAGCCTAACCACAGGGGCGCCCTCTGGAAACACCATATATTTT
-	15	TRBV4-1	TRBJ1-2	TRBD1	CASSQGGQGNYGYTF	TGCGCCAGCAGCCAAGGGGGACAGGGGAACTATGGCTACACCTTC
-	16	TRBV7-9	TRBJ1-2	-	CASSLDLGGKDYGYTF	TGTGCCAGCAGCTTAGATTTGGGAGGCAAGGACTATGGCTACACCTTC
once	16	TRBV28	TRBJ1-5	TRBD1	CASSTYRGLGNQPQHF	TGTGCCAGCAGTACCTACAGGGGGCTCGGCAATCAGCCCCAGCATTTT
-	15	TRBV5-4	TRBJ1-1	TRBD1	CASSTSGGAGTEAFF	TGTGCCAGCAGCACCTCAGGGGGCGCGGGCACTGAAGCTTTCTTT
-	13	TRBV5-1	TRBJ2-7	TRBD2	CASSSGLGYEQYF	TGCGCCAGCAGCTCGGGACTAGGGTACGAGCAGTACTTC
-	13	TRBV5-6	TRBJ1-5	-	CASSFTGSQPQHF	TGTGCCAGCAGCTTTACAGGGAGTCAGCCCCAGCATTTT